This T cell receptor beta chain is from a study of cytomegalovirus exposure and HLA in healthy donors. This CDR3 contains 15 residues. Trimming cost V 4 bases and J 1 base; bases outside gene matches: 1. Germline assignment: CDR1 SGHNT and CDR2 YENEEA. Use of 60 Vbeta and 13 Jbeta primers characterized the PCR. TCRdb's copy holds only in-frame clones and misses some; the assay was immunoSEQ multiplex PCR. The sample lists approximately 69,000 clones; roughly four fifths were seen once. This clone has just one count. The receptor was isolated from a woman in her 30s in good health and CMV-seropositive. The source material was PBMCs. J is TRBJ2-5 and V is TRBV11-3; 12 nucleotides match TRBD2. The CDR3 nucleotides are TGTGCCAGCAGCTCGGGACTAGCGGGCCAAGAGACCCAGTACTTC. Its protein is CASSSGLAGQETQYF.